A single sample gave rise to the 8 T cell receptor beta chains below, sequenced in a study of neoadjuvant anti-PD-1 for oral cavity cancer. Produced via immunoSEQ multiplex PCR; TCRdb's table is partial and in-frame only. Of just over 65,000 clones listed, more than 75% are singletons. Time point meaning: after neoadjuvant nivolumab, at surgical resection. The input for sequencing was PBMCs, taken after nivolumab (anti-PD-1) treatment. The receptors here all came from a person aged 40-85 years with oral cavity squamous cell carcinoma.

The chain combines TRBV29-1 with TRBJ2-7; 8 bases align to TRBD2. Germline-derived CDR1 and CDR2 are SQVTM and ANQGSEA. The CDR3 sequence is 11 residues long. The J segment lost 4 bases and the V segment lost 4 bases, leaving 0 bases of the junction unmatched. The CDR3 is CSVVAGYEQYF. CDR3 in DNA: TGCAGCGTTGTAGCGGGATACGAGCAGTACTTC.

V and J are TRBV10-3 and TRBJ2-7, with D maybe TRBD2 (5 bases). Looked up from germline, CDR1 is ENHRY and CDR2 is SYGVKD. The V and J ends lost 3 bases and 0 bases respectively, with 9 bases between them. The CDR3 spans 14 residues. The CDR3 nucleotides are TGTGCCATCAGTGAACTAGACACCTCCTACGAGCAGTACTTC. Its protein is CAISELDTSYEQYF.

This clone was found once. V is TRBV6-5 and J is TRBJ1-2; tentatively, D is TRBD1 (5 bases). The CDR3 runs 14 residues. The V gene's germline CDR1 is MNHEY and CDR2 SVGAGI. The V gene lost 4 bases and the J gene lost 8 bases, with 17 bases spanning the gap. CDR3 residues: CASSWDRRTGGYTF. In DNA form, the CDR3 reads TGTGCCAGCAGTTGGGACCGCCGTACGGGGGGCTACACCTTC.

This rearrangement joins TRBV30 to TRBJ1-4; D ambiguous. V was clipped by 3 bases and J by 0 bases, with 8 bases between them. The CDR3 contains 14 residues. The germline CDR1 and CDR2 sequences are GTSNPN and SVGIG (reference sequence). In DNA, the CDR3 is TGTGCCTGGAGGGCGCAACCAACTAATGAAAAACTGTTTTTT. It codes for CAWRAQPTNEKLFF. Full variable domain (remainder filled in from reference TRBV30 and TRBJ1-4): SQTIHQWPATLVQPVGSPLSLECTVEGTSNPNLYWYRQAAGRGLQLLFYSVGIGQISSEVPQNLSASRPQDRQFILSSKKLLLSDSGFYLCAWRAQPTNEKLFFGSGTQLSVL.

The chain has TRBV29-1 and TRBJ2-7; 7 bases match TRBD1. The J segment lost 4 bases and the V segment lost 0 bases, leaving 3 bases of the junction unmatched. Per the germline V gene, CDR1 is SQVTM and CDR2 is ANQGSEA. The CDR3 length is 13 residues. The CDR3 nucleotides are TGCAGCGTTGAAGAAGGGACAGAATACGAGCAGTACTTC. Amino acid sequence: CSVEEGTEYEQYF.

The chain has TRBV7-3 and TRBJ2-1; D is possibly TRBD1 (6 bases). There are 15 residues in the CDR3. Trimming removed 3 bases from V and 0 bases from J, with 9 bases in between. CDR1 SGHTA and CDR2 FQGTGA come from the germline V gene. The CDR3 DNA reads TGTGCCAGCAGCTTCGGACAGAACTCCTACAATGAGCAGTTCTTC. It encodes CASSFGQNSYNEQFF. The variable domain in full, completed from reference TRBV7-3 and TRBJ2-1, reads GAGVSQTPSNKVTEKGKYVELRCDPISGHTALYWYRQSLGQGPEFLIYFQGTGAADDSGLPNDRFFAVRPEGSVSTLKIQRTERGDSAVYLCASSFGQNSYNEQFFGPGTRLTVL.

The genes are TRBV2 and TRBJ1-2, with no clear D. This CDR3 spans 13 amino acids. Germline-derived CDR1 and CDR2 are SNHLY and FYNNEI. The V gene lost 2 bases and the J gene lost 7 bases, with 11 bases spanning the gap. The CDR3 DNA is TGTGCCAGCAGTGAACTGGCTTACTTTGGCTACACCTTC. Its protein is CASSELAYFGYTF.

V gene TRBV7-3 combines with J gene TRBJ2-1; TRBD2 might be the D (6 bases). CDR1 SGHTA and CDR2 FQGTGA come from the germline V gene. This CDR3 comprises 12 residues. The ends were cut back, 9 bases at V and 6 bases at J, with 12 bases in the middle. The CDR3 nucleotides read TGTGCCAGTGGGGGAGGCCCCAATGAGCAGTTCTTC. It codes for CASGGGPNEQFF.